Sequencing of this T cell receptor beta chain was carried out in a study of shared clonotypes between healthy human individuals. Generated by immunoSEQ multiplex PCR, the TCRdb table keeps only in-frame clones and is missing some. Among hundreds of thousands of clones listed, approximately 79% were seen once. The CDR3 spans 19 residues. V lost 0 bases to trimming and J lost 0 bases; unmatched junction nucleotides: 10. Germline V lookup: CDR1 LGHNA, CDR2 YNFKEQ. Source material: memory CD4+ T cells sorted from blood. Documented subset: CD45RA-negative fraction. This TCR derives from a woman aged 30 to 39 in good health. The rearrangement uses TRBV4-2 and TRBJ2-1, with 8 bases aligning to TRBD2. CDR3 coding DNA: TGTGCCAGCAGCCAAGACCTCCTTTTTAGCGGGACCTCCTACAATGAGCAGTTCTTC. Encoded protein: CASSQDLLFSGTSYNEQFF.